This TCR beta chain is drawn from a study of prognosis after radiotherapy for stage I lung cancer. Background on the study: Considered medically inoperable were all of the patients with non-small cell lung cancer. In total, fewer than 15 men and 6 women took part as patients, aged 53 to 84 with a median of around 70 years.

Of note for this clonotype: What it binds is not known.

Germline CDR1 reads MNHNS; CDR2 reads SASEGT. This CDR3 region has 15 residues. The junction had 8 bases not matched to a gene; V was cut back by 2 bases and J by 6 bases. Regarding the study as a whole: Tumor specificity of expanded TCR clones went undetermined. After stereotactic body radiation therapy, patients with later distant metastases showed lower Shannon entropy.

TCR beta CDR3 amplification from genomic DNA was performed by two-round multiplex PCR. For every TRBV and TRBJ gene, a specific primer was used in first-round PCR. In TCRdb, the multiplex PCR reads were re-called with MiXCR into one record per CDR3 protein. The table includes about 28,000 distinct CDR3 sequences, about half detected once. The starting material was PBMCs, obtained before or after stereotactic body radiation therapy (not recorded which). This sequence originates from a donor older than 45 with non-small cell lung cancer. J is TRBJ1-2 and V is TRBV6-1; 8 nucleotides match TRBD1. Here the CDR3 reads CASSESGQVVNGYTF. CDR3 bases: TGTGCCAGCAGTGAATCGGGACAGGTAGTGAATGGCTACACCTTC.